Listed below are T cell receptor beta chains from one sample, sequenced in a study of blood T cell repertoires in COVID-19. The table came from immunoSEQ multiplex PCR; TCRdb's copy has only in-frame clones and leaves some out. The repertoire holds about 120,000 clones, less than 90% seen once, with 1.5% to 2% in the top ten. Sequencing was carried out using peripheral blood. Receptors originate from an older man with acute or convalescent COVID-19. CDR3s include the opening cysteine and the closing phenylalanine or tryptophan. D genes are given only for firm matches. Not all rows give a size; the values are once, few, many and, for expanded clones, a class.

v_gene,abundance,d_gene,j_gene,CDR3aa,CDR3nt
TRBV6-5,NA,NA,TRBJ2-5,CASRPGSTSPETQYF,TGTGCCAGCAGGCCCGGATCGACTTCTCCTGAGACCCAGTACTTC
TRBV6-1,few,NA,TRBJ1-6,CASSERGGDNSPLHF,TGTGCCAGCAGTGAGAGGGGCGGGGATAATTCACCCCTCCACTTT
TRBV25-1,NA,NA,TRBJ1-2,CASRETGLGGRGYGYTF,TGTGCCAGCAGGGAAACAGGGTTAGGAGGAAGGGGCTATGGCTACACCTTC
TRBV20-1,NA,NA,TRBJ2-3,CSASSDTQYF,TGCAGTGCTAGCTCGGATACGCAGTATTTT
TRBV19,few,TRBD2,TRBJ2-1,CASSISGLAGGPNNEQFF,TGTGCCAGTAGTATATCGGGACTAGCGGGGGGGCCTAACAATGAGCAGTTCTTC
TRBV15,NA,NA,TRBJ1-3,CATKGGVSSGNTIYF,TGTGCCACTAAAGGGGGTGTTAGCTCTGGAAACACCATATATTTT
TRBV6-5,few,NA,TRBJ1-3,CASSPDSSGNTIYF,TGTGCCAGCAGCCCAGACAGCTCTGGAAACACCATATATTTT
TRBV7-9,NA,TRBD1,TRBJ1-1,CASSSGAGQGAGDTEAFF,TGTGCCAGCAGCTCAGGTGCGGGACAGGGGGCTGGGGACACTGAAGCTTTCTTT
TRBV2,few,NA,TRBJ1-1,CATRWGEYSEAFF,TGTGCCACCCGATGGGGGGAATATAGTGAAGCTTTCTTT
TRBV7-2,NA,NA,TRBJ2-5,CASSPQVSPETQYF,TGTGCCAGCAGCCCCCAGGTCTCCCCAGAGACCCAGTACTTC
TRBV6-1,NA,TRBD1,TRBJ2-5,CASSEGTGGETQYF,TGTGCCAGCAGTGAGGGGACAGGGGGCGAGACCCAGTACTTC
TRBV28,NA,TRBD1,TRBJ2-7,CASSPPGDRDYEQYF,TGTGCCAGCAGTCCCCCCGGAGACAGGGACTACGAGCAGTACTTC
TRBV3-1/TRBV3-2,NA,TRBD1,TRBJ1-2,CASSQGQGYGYTF,TGTGCCAGCAGCCAAGGACAGGGCTATGGCTACACCTTC
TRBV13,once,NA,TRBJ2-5,CASTSGGASTWSGEKTQYF,TGTGCCAGCACGAGTGGGGGGGCATCGACCTGGAGCGGGGAAAAGACCCAGTACTTC
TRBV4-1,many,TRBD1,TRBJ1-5,CASSPPPGTGKSWGQPQHF,TGCGCCAGCAGCCCGCCCCCCGGGACAGGGAAGTCATGGGGTCAGCCCCAGCATTTT
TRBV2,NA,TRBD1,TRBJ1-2,CASRTGGGDGYTF,TGTGCCAGCCGGACAGGGGGCGGTGATGGCTACACCTTC
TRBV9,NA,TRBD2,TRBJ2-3,CASSVTSGGYTDTQYF,TGTGCCAGCAGCGTGACTAGCGGGGGGTATACAGATACGCAGTATTTT
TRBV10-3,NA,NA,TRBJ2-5,CAISGSRGEETQYF,TGTGCCATCAGTGGGTCCAGGGGGGAGGAGACCCAGTACTTC
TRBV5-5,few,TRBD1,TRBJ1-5,CASLLTGGGQPQHF,TGTGCCAGCCTTTTGACAGGGGGAGGTCAGCCCCAGCATTTT
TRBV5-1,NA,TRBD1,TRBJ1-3,CASSHGTAGFSGNTIYF,TGCGCCAGCAGCCATGGGACAGCTGGCTTCTCTGGAAACACCATATATTTT
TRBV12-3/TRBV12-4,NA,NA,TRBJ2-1,CASSFIRGNEQFF,TGTGCCAGCAGTTTTATAAGGGGGAATGAGCAGTTCTTC
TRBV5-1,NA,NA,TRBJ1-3,CASSLEGGPGNTIYF,TGCGCCAGCAGCTTGGAGGGAGGCCCTGGAAACACCATATATTTT
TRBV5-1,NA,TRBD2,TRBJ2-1,CASSLLAGVSYNEQFF,TGCGCCAGCAGCTTGCTAGCGGGGGTTTCCTACAATGAGCAGTTCTTC
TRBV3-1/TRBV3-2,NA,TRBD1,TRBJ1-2,CASSQGTGAYGYTF,TGTGCCAGCAGCCAAGGGACAGGGGCCTATGGCTACACCTTC
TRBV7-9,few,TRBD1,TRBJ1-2,CASSSGQGGGHGYTF,TGTGCCAGCAGCTCGGGACAGGGTGGGGGACATGGCTACACCTTC
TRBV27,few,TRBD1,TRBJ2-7,CASSPLGGQGLKYEQYF,TGTGCCAGCAGTCCCCTCGGAGGACAGGGCTTAAAATACGAGCAGTACTTC
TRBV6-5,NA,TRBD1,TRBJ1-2,CASNGGQAGGYTF,TGTGCCAGCAACGGGGGACAGGCGGGTGGCTACACCTTC
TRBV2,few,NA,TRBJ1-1,CASRETGNTEAFF,TGTGCCAGCAGGGAAACAGGGAACACTGAAGCTTTCTTT
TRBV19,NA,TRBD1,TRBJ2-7,CASSRTGQVYEQYF,TGTGCCAGTAGTCGTACGGGACAGGTTTACGAGCAGTACTTC
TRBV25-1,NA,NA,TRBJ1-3,CASSPIDGQYGNTIYF,TGTGCCAGCAGTCCGATAGACGGACAGTATGGAAACACCATATATTTT
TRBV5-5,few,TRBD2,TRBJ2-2,CASSRISGVGGELFF,TGTGCCAGCAGCCGTATTAGCGGGGTGGGCGGGGAGCTGTTTTTT
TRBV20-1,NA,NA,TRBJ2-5,CSARYQETQYF,TGCAGTGCGAGGTACCAAGAGACCCAGTACTTC
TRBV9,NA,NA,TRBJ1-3,CASSAPTTGNTIYF,TGTGCCAGCAGCGCTCCGACAACTGGAAACACCATATATTTT
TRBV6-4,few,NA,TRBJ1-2,CASSSTGTTNYGYTF,TGTGCCAGCAGTTCAACCGGGACAACTAACTATGGCTACACCTTC
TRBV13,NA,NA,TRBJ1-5,CASSRRGGNQPQHF,TGTGCCAGCAGCCGACGGGGAGGCAATCAGCCCCAGCATTTT
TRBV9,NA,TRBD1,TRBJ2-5,CASSPSGGIGETQYF,TGTGCCAGCAGCCCTTCAGGGGGAATAGGGGAGACCCAGTACTTC
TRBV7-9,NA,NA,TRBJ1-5,CASSLGSGPHQPQHF,TGTGCCAGCAGCTTAGGATCAGGGCCTCATCAGCCCCAGCATTTT
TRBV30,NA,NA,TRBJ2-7,CAWSHTYEQYF,TGTGCCTGGAGCCACACCTACGAGCAGTACTTC
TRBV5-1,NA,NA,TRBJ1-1,CASSSTGPTNTEAFF,TGCGCCAGCAGCTCCACAGGGCCAACGAACACTGAAGCTTTCTTT
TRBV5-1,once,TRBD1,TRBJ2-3,CASSRWDREVGDTQYF,TGCGCCAGCAGCAGATGGGACAGGGAGGTTGGAGATACGCAGTATTTT
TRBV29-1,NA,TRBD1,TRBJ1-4,CSVRQGEKLFF,TGCAGCGTGAGACAGGGTGAAAAACTGTTTTTT
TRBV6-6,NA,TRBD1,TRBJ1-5,CASSPPTGGGRIQPQHF,TGTGCCAGCAGTCCCCCTACAGGGGGCGGCCGGATTCAGCCCCAGCATTTT
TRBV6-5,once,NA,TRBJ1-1,CASSYSPGGGTEAFF,TGTGCCAGCAGTTACTCACCAGGTGGGGGGACTGAAGCTTTCTTT
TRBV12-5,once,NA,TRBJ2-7,CASGPGGGGPRGDEQYF,TGTGCTAGTGGTCCAGGGGGCGGGGGCCCCCGGGGGGACGAGCAGTACTTC
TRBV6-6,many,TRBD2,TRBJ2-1,CASSERGDPRNEQFF,TGTGCCAGCAGTGAGCGGGGGGACCCCAGGAATGAGCAGTTCTTC